One sample yielded the 25 T cell receptor beta chains listed below, sequenced in a study of shared clonotypes between healthy human individuals. This table comes from immunoSEQ multiplex PCR, and its TCRdb copy is limited to in-frame clones, with some not included. The sample lists about 460,000 clones; around 77% were seen once. The sequencing sample was made of PBMCs. All receptors come from a woman in her 40s in good health. Some clones in this sample may be carry-over from other donors' samples.

To note about this clone: This likely came from a read error, as a far larger clone is one base away. The identical CDR3 is also encoded by other nucleotide sequences in the sample. The chain joins TRBV7-2 to TRBJ1-1; no clear D. The germline V and J ends were trimmed by 1 base and 1 base, with 4 bases remaining between them. From germline, CDR1 is SGHTA and CDR2 FQGNSA. The CDR3 has 13 amino acids. This CDR3 is CASSLVGNTEAFF. For the CDR3, the DNA is TGTGCCAGCAGCTTAGTCGGGAACACTGAAGCTTTCTTT. The full variable domain, completed using reference TRBV7-2 and TRBJ1-1, is GAGVSQSPSNKVTEKGKDVELRCDPISGHTALYWYRQSLGQGLEFLIYFQGNSAPDKSGLPSDRFSAERTGGSVSTLTIQRTQQEDSAVYLCASSLVGNTEAFFGQGTRLTVV.

The V call is TRBV28, the J call TRBJ1-4; 11 bases fit TRBD1. CDR3 length: 15 residues. V shed 4 bases and J 6 bases; nucleotides not matched to a gene: 4. Germline values: CDR1 MDHEN, CDR2 SYDVKM. The CDR3 is CASSWLGQGDEKLFF. The CDR3 nucleotides are TGTGCCAGCAGTTGGTTGGGACAGGGGGATGAAAAACTGTTTTTT.

This chain links TRBV29-1 with TRBJ1-1; 7 nucleotides match TRBD1. Germline CDR1 SQVTM, CDR2 ANQGSEA. This CDR3 comprises 14 residues. The ends lost 4 bases at V and 3 bases at J; junction bases unmatched: 8. CDR3 sequence: CSVAGLGQDTEAFF. Here the CDR3 DNA reads TGCAGCGTTGCGGGACTCGGACAGGACACTGAAGCTTTCTTT.

The chain couples TRBV27 to TRBJ2-4, with D perhaps TRBD1 or TRBD2 (5 bases each). The germline V gene encodes CDR1 MNHEY and CDR2 SMNVEV (reference sequence). The CDR3 sequence is 16 residues long. Trimming pared 5 bases from V and 2 bases from J, leaving 16 bases between. CDR3 in amino acids: CASSRQGASTKNIQYF. The CDR3 nucleotides read TGTGCCAGCAGTCGGCAGGGAGCGTCTACCAAAAACATTCAGTACTTC.

Comment on this clone: It is likely a read error: a sequence one base away is far more abundant. The J gene is TRBJ2-3, the V gene TRBV27; D gene uncertain. Germline V gene sequence: CDR1 MNHEY, CDR2 SMNVEV (reference sequence). CDR3 length: 13 residues. The CDR3 bases are TGTGCCAGCACAAGGTCCCACGGTGATACGCAGTGTTTT. This codes for CASTRSHGDTQCF.

Ten or more counts support this clone. The rearrangement links TRBV5-1 to TRBJ2-7, with D perhaps matching TRBD1 (5 bases). Germline loops: CDR1 SGHRS, CDR2 YFSETQ. The CDR3 extends over 19 amino acids. V was cut by 0 bases and J by 6 bases, with 28 bases left in between. The CDR3 loop is CASSLDRSGARIKGSEQYF. The CDR3 bases are TGCGCCAGCAGCTTGGACAGGTCTGGAGCTCGGATCAAGGGGTCCGAGCAGTACTTC.

The chain uses TRBV11-2 and TRBJ2-7, with 7 nucleotides matching TRBD2. CDR1 is SGHAT, CDR2 FQNNGV, per germline. The CDR3 is 16 amino acids. The V gene end was trimmed by 0 bases and the J gene end by 3 bases; junction bases not matched to a gene: 8. Here the CDR3 DNA reads TGTGCCAGCAGCTTAGATCGGGGGGAGGGTTTCTACGAGCAGTACTTC. As protein: CASSLDRGEGFYEQYF.

The chain recombines TRBV10-1 with TRBJ2-7, with 7 bases that match TRBD1. With V trimmed by 6 bases and J by 5 bases, 7 bases remained unmatched. The length of the CDR3 is 13 residues. The germline CDR1 and CDR2 sequences are WNHNN and SYGVQD (reference sequence). The CDR3 region has the DNA TGCGCCAGCAGAGCCGGGACAGAAAACGAGCAGTACTTC. This translates into CASRAGTENEQYF.

This clone appeared a single time. The V call is TRBV4-2, the J call TRBJ2-1; perhaps D is TRBD1 or TRBD2 (5 bases each). Trimming removed 0 bases from V and 9 bases from J, with 21 bases in between. Germline V CDR1 and CDR2: LGHNA, YNFKEQ. CDR3 length: 17 amino acids. The CDR3 DNA reads as TGTGCCAGCAGCCAAGAGATCGGGAAGGGGTTGCTAGGTGAGCAGTTCTTC. The encoded protein is CASSQEIGKGLLGEQFF.

The chain uses TRBV15 and TRBJ2-2; D gene unclear. Germline V gene sequence: CDR1 LNHNV, CDR2 YYDKDF (reference sequence). Trimming cost V 8 bases and J 4 bases, with 8 bases left between them. The length of the CDR3 is 12 residues. The CDR3 DNA reads TGTGCCACCGGACCCGTCACCGGGGAGCTGTTTTTT. Translation: CATGPVTGELFF.

The chain couples TRBV7-9 to TRBJ2-2; no reliable D call. The V gene lost 1 base and the J gene lost 4 bases, with 7 bases spanning the gap. CDR3 length: 14 amino acids. Germline assignment: CDR1 SEHNR and CDR2 FQNEAQ (reference sequence). The CDR3 DNA reads TGTGCCAGCAGCTTAGGCAGGTCCACCGGGGAGCTGTTTTTT. It specifies CASSLGRSTGELFF.

This clone showed up just once. This sequence joins TRBV9 and TRBJ2-2, with 8 bases aligning to TRBD2. The CDR3 consists of 17 residues. Germline CDR1 is SGDLS and CDR2 is YYNGEE. With V trimmed by 0 bases and J by 3 bases, 7 bases remained unmatched. Here the CDR3 reads CASSVVWREEDTGELFF. DNA for the CDR3: TGTGCCAGCAGCGTAGTCTGGCGGGAGGAAGACACCGGGGAGCTGTTTTTT.

In regard to this clone: It differs at one base from a far larger clone, so likely a read error. The conserved closing phenylalanine or tryptophan is absent in this CDR3, likely reflecting a read error. CDR3 nucleotides: TGTGCCAGCAGTGACCTTAGCGGGGCCCGGAGGGAGCAGTACCTC. Residues: CASSDLSGARREQYL. The J gene is TRBJ2-7, the V gene TRBV28; 8 bases fit TRBD2. The trim removed 5 bases at V and 7 bases at J, leaving 13 bases unmatched. Germline CDR1 is MDHEN and CDR2 is SYDVKM. The CDR3 spans 15 residues.

This clone turned up a few times. CDR3 DNA: TGTGCCAGCAGCTTGGGGCTAGCCCAAGAGACCCAGTACTTC. It yields the protein CASSLGLAQETQYF. The J gene is TRBJ2-5, the V gene TRBV7-6; TRBD1 or TRBD2 may be the D gene (5 bases each). The CDR3 totals 14 residues. Germline CDR1 and CDR2: SGHVS and FNYEAQ. Trimming removed 3 bases from V and 1 base from J, with 9 bases in between.

The rearrangement uses TRBV30 and TRBJ1-1; TRBD1 matches at 7 bases. Germline values: CDR1 GTSNPN, CDR2 SVGIG (reference sequence). The CDR3 consists of 14 residues. V lost 3 bases and J lost 1; bases outside the gene matches: 5. The DNA for the CDR3 is TGTGCCTGGAGGTACAGGGGCGCGAACACTGAAGCTTTCTTT. Translated: CAWRYRGANTEAFF.

This chain uses TRBV30 with TRBJ1-2, with D unresolved. This CDR3 comprises 13 residues. Between the trimmed V and J ends, which lost 1 base and 4 bases, there was a span of 10 bases. In germline, CDR1 is GTSNPN, CDR2 SVGIG (reference sequence). For the CDR3, the DNA is TGTGCCTGGAGTGCCCCCGGGATCTATGGCTACACCTTC. It codes for CAWSAPGIYGYTF.

V usage is TRBV18 and J usage is TRBJ2-6; D is unclear. Germline V CDR1 and CDR2: KGHSH, LQKENI. The CDR3 consists of 19 residues. V was cut by 3 bases and J by 5 bases, with 23 bases left in between. The CDR3 sequence is CASSPFEVDAVAWANVLTF. The CDR3 nucleotides read TGTGCCAGCTCACCTTTCGAGGTCGACGCTGTGGCTTGGGCCAACGTCCTGACTTTC.

The V and J genes are TRBV9 and TRBJ1-1; perhaps TRBD1 as D (5 bases). Germline V gene data show CDR1 as SGDLS and CDR2 as YYNGEE. Trimming pared 1 base from V and 6 bases from J, leaving 10 bases between. The CDR3 spans 13 residues. CDR3: CASSVRQLSEAFF. The DNA of the CDR3 is TGTGCCAGCAGCGTAAGACAGCTTTCTGAAGCTTTCTTT.

V gene TRBV7-9 combines with J gene TRBJ1-3; TRBD1 is a possible D gene (6 bases). Trimming took 5 bases from V and 0 from J, leaving 11 bases between them. Germline V gene sequence: CDR1 SEHNR, CDR2 FQNEAQ (reference sequence). The CDR3 is 15 residues long. The CDR3 sequence is CASSKDRNSGNTIYF. CDR3 nucleotide sequence: TGTGCCAGCAGCAAGGACAGAAACTCTGGAAACACCATATATTTT.

The chain joins TRBV29-1 to TRBJ2-7; 9 bases match TRBD2. The CDR3 totals 12 residues. V dropped 5 bases and J dropped 3; count of bases not matched to a gene: 2. Germline CDR1 and CDR2: SQVTM and ANQGSEA. The CDR3 coding sequence is TGCAGCGTTTCGACTAGCGGCTACGAGCAGTACTTC. Translated: CSVSTSGYEQYF.

This clone was counted a few times. This likely stems from a read error, as it lies one base from a far larger clone. The CDR3 sequence: CAWGAGFRSVYF. CDR3 nucleotides: TGTGCCTGGGGTGCGGGGTTTCGTAGTGTGTATTTT. The rearrangement links TRBV30 to TRBJ2-3; the D gene is possibly TRBD2 (6 bases). The CDR3 is 12 residues long. Trimming removed 5 bases at V and 14 bases at J, with 20 bases between. Germline V gene sequence: CDR1 GTSNPN, CDR2 SVGIG (reference sequence).

The chain joins TRBV6-6 to TRBJ2-3, with a tentative D call TRBD1 (6 bases). V lost 6 bases, J lost 3 bases, and 10 bases lay in between. The CDR3 is made up of 13 amino acids. Germline CDR1 is MNHNY and CDR2 is SVGAGI (reference sequence). The CDR3 region is CASSLDRTDTQYF. The CDR3, as DNA: TGTGCCAGCAGCCTCGACAGGACAGATACGCAGTATTTT.

The chain links TRBV7-2 to TRBJ2-3, with D possibly being TRBD1 or TRBD2 (5 bases each). Per the germline V gene, CDR1 is SGHTA and CDR2 is FQGNSA. The CDR3 consists of 12 residues. V shed 8 bases and J shed 2 bases, with 8 bases lying between them. As DNA, the CDR3 is TGTGCCAGCGGGGGTGCCACAGATACGCAGTATTTT. Translated, it gives CASGGATDTQYF.

This clone was detected many times. The J gene is TRBJ2-7, the V gene TRBV28; 11 bases are a match to TRBD2. CDR1 MDHEN and CDR2 SYDVKM come from the germline V gene. The CDR3 has 14 amino acids. V shed 6 bases, J shed 3 bases, and the junction held 4 bases outside the gene matches. CDR3 DNA: TGTGCCAGCAGGGGTAGCGGGAGGGTCTACGAGCAGTACTTC. This sequence encodes CASRGSGRVYEQYF.

This clone was picked up one time. The chain employs TRBV10-3 and TRBJ2-3; perhaps TRBD1 as D (6 bases). V was trimmed by 2 bases and J by 4 bases, leaving 16 bases between them. CDR1 and CDR2 (germline): ENHRY, SYGVKD. There are 16 residues in the CDR3. For the CDR3, the DNA is TGTGCCATCAGTGAGAGGGGGACGGTAGTCCCAGATACGCAGTATTTT. The encoded protein is CAISERGTVVPDTQYF.